This T cell receptor beta chain was recovered during a study of T cell responses to AZD1222 COVID-19 vaccine (dated by TCRdb to about 2021). Describing the broader study: AZD1222 recipients given second doses at about 4 weeks or at about 12 weeks were pooled, since spike-specific TCR depth and breadth were not found to differ between the two schedules. TCR sequencing was performed for 230 to 250 trial participants, of whom about 200 were given two doses of AZD1222 and about 25 were given two doses of MenACWY control vaccine. Enrollment into the trials was organized by age into subgroups of 18-55, 56-69 and 70-plus years, and those subgroups contained approximately 150, 30 and 60 TCR-sequenced participants, respectively. The study at large found these results: Conclusions about previously exposed vaccinees are limited, since just five to seven AZD1222 recipients were seropositive for SARS-CoV-2 at baseline. Participants were mostly white British, with more females than males. The authors suggested clonal diversity may have been underestimated. The vaccine-associated CD4 TCRs covered the entire spike protein, and the dominant responses fell in regions 160-218 and 743-854. No day 14 peak-response samples were available, so repertoires were characterized only after the peak T cell response. A significant rise in spike-specific TCR breadth and depth was observed after two AZD1222 doses relative to day 0 and relative to MenACWY recipients. Epitopes outside the regions mutated in the B.1.351 and B.1.1.7 variants were reportedly recognized by nearly half of the unique spike-specific TCRs. The 56-69-year group was small, and its depth increase did not reach significance, likely because of low power.

The CDR3 regions of human TCRbeta chains were subjected to immunosequencing. On the authors' methods: TCRs in the repertoires were matched against a reference library of SARS-CoV-2-specific TCRs that had been generated with the MIRA antigen-specificity platform. Breadth was defined as the fraction of unique TCRs that were SARS-CoV-2-associated. Depth was defined as the fraction of total T cells that were SARS-CoV-2-associated. Using the MIRA data, each spike-specific TCR was mapped to the spike region that the TCR reacts to and placed in a CD4 or CD8 class. Log10-transformed breadth and depth values were compared by one-way ANOVA with Sidak's multiple comparisons tests. TCRdb mirrors the immuneACCESS table, restricted to in-frame sequences. Some clones are absent from its copies; in checked studies, under half trace to an unresolved V gene, and the reason for the others is unknown. The D gene and trimming were derived from the DNA, and the V and J assignments and clone size from that table. For this sample the table gives 90,000 to 150,000 clones, of which approximately 86% were detected only once. Roughly 2.4% of the sample rests with the top ten.

V and J lose 5 bases and 2 bases, and a span of 16 bases separates them. The CDR3 runs 16 amino acids, cysteine and phenylalanine included. The read is trimmed to its CDR3 DNA, 48 bases read in frame from base 1. Based on the germline V gene (reference sequence), the CDR1 and CDR2 sequences are SEHNR and FQNEAQ. Per the publication, the time point label means: baseline before first vaccination. Samples from vaccinated people were obtained from the UK trials COV001 and COV002, which included a single-blind randomized controlled phase 2/3 trial of AZD1222 (ChAdOx1 nCoV-19) in healthy adults. For TCRbeta chain sequencing, PBMC samples from trial participants were taken at day 0 and at day 28 after the second dose. Note on this clone: Its antigen has not been determined. No much larger clone exists at a distance of one base, and base qualities are not known.

The chain was built from TRBV7-9 and TRBJ2-1; the D segment may tentatively be TRBD1 or TRBD2, each giving 5 matched bases. This clonotype was sampled from an adult in good health. Sample: peripheral blood, taken on day 0 of AZD1222 vaccination. CDR3 loop: CASSPGADPPYNEQFF. The DNA sequence is given as TGTGCCAGCAGCCCCGGGGCCGACCCCCCCTACAATGAGCAGTTCTTC.